Listed below are T cell receptor beta chains from one sample, sequenced in a study of T cell responses to AZD1222 COVID-19 vaccine. Measured with immunoSEQ multiplex PCR; TCRdb has only the in-frame clones, and not every one. There are 150,000 or so clones in the sample; under 95% occur only once, and 5% lies in the top ten. Source: peripheral blood, taken on day 0 of AZD1222 vaccination. Every receptor here comes from an adult in good health. Each CDR3 is given with its conserved first and last residue. Each record gives: D gene, V gene, J gene, clone size, CDR3 DNA, CDR3 protein. A D gene is named only where the DNA matches it firmly. Some rows mark clone size as missing; the rest say once, few, many or name a class of expanded clone.

.	TRBV7-9	TRBJ1-4	.	TGTGCCAGCAGCTCCCTAGTGGTGCGGCTTAATGAAAAACTGTTTTTT	CASSSLVVRLNEKLFF
TRBD2	TRBV25-1	TRBJ2-6	.	TGTGCCAGCAGTGGATATCTGGGAGGGCCCTCTGGGGCCAACGTCCTGACTTTC	CASSGYLGGPSGANVLTF
TRBD1	TRBV19	TRBJ1-1	.	TGTGCCAGTAGTGAGGGACAGGCGAACACTGAAGCTTTCTTT	CASSEGQANTEAFF
.	TRBV6-2/TRBV6-3	TRBJ1-2	.	TGTGCCAGCAGCTCGAATAGGATCTCTAACTATGGCTACACCTTC	CASSSNRISNYGYTF
.	TRBV28	TRBJ2-6	.	TGTGCCAGCAGAACTACAGGCAGTGGGGCCAACGTCCTGACTTTC	CASRTTGSGANVLTF
.	TRBV19	TRBJ2-2	once	TGTGCCAGTAGTATAGCGCGACAGGTGATGACCGGGGAGCTGTTTTTT	CASSIARQVMTGELFF
.	TRBV12-3/TRBV12-4	TRBJ1-2	.	TGTGCCAGCAACTTGGGTGGTTATGGCTACACCTTC	CASNLGGYGYTF
TRBD2	TRBV7-3	TRBJ2-5	.	TGTGCCAGCAGCTTAAGCGGGAGGGGGTACCAAGAGACCCAGTACTTC	CASSLSGRGYQETQYF
.	TRBV27	TRBJ1-2	once	TGTGCCAGCAGTTTATCGGGCAGTTATGGCTACACCTTC	CASSLSGSYGYTF
.	TRBV27	TRBJ2-5	.	TGTGCCAGCAGAGGGACGGCGTACCAAGAGACCCAGTACTTC	CASRGTAYQETQYF
.	TRBV4-3	TRBJ2-5	.	TGCGCCAGCAGCCCCAGCCGGTGGAGCGGCGGAGAGACCCAGTACTTC	CASSPSRWSGGETQYF
TRBD1	TRBV9	TRBJ2-3	.	TGTGCCAGCAGCGTAGGAGGGGGACAGGGCACAGATACGCAGTATTTT	CASSVGGGQGTDTQYF
TRBD1	TRBV28	TRBJ1-5	.	TGTGCCAGCAGTTTAGGCTACAGGGGAAATCAGCCCCAGCATTTT	CASSLGYRGNQPQHF
TRBD2	TRBV7-9	TRBJ2-7	.	TGTGCCAGCAGCCCCTCCGCCAGGCTAGCGGGGTCCTACGAGCAGTACTTC	CASSPSARLAGSYEQYF
TRBD2	TRBV27	TRBJ2-7	.	TGTGCCAGCAGTTCCCCTAGCGGGAGAAGGAACGAGCAGTACTTC	CASSSPSGRRNEQYF
.	TRBV4-1	TRBJ1-1	few	TGCGCCAGCAGCCAGCCGGGGCCATTGAACACTGAAGCTTTCTTT	CASSQPGPLNTEAFF
.	TRBV7-2	TRBJ2-3	.	TGTGCCAGCAGCTTATATCAGGGGCTCAGGGATACGCAGTATTTT	CASSLYQGLRDTQYF
TRBD2	TRBV3-1/TRBV3-2	TRBJ2-1	.	TGTGCCAGCAGCCTAGGGGGACTAGCGGGAGGGGGCAATGAGCAGTTCTTC	CASSLGGLAGGGNEQFF
.	TRBV4-1	TRBJ1-6	.	TGCGCCAGCAGCCAAGATTTAATCGACAGCCGGCAATCACTCCACTTT	CASSQDLIDSRQSLHF
.	TRBV5-1	TRBJ2-6	.	TGCGCCAGCAGCTACGGTGGGGAACTGGCCAACGTCCTGACTTTC	CASSYGGELANVLTF
.	TRBV7-2	TRBJ1-5	.	TGTGCCAGCAGCAGGGGTGTAGTAGGCAATCAGCCCCAGCATTTT	CASSRGVVGNQPQHF
.	TRBV28	TRBJ1-2	.	TGTGCCAGCAGTTTTCAGCAGGATGGCTACACCTTC	CASSFQQDGYTF
.	TRBV9	TRBJ2-1	.	TGTGCCAGCAGCGTAGGGGGGCGGGTATCCTACAATGAGCAGTTCTTC	CASSVGGRVSYNEQFF
TRBD2	TRBV5-1	TRBJ2-5	.	TGCGCCAGCAGCTTGGTGCAGGGACTAGCGGGGACTAGCGTTGCCACCCAGTACTTC	CASSLVQGLAGTSVATQYF
TRBD1	TRBV6-5	TRBJ1-2	few	TGTGCCAGCAGTCCCGGGACAGGGTTGAGCGGCTACACCTTC	CASSPGTGLSGYTF
.	TRBV3-1/TRBV3-2	TRBJ1-1	few	TGTGCCACCTCTTTTGGGACCGGGGGGACTGAAGCTTTCTTT	CATSFGTGGTEAFF
.	TRBV3-1/TRBV3-2	TRBJ2-1	.	TGTGCCAGCAGCCATTTACAGGGTTACAATGAGCAGTTCTTC	CASSHLQGYNEQFF